The clone carrying this T cell receptor beta chain came up a few times. Its antigen is unknown. The sample belongs to a study of T cell repertoires in cytomegalovirus infection. Study-wide context: HLA-B-restricted CMV epitopes that are well studied were used alongside recently identified HLA-C-restricted ones. Public TCR beta signatures indicated both CMV infection and matching HLA type. Whole-study results and caveats: It was HLA-C-restricted CMV-specific TCR beta clonotypes that dominated the response ex vivo.

TCRdb processed the reads anew with MiXCR; each CDR3 protein has one entry. The data show approximately 280,000 distinct CDR3 sequences, under 25% seen once. CDR1 and CDR2 from the germline V gene are SQVTM and ANQGSEA. The length of the CDR3 is 12 residues. V dropped 4 bases and J dropped 0 bases, with 6 bases sitting between them. Material: cultured PBMCs, obtained from culture after CMV antigen stimulation. This receptor was taken from a human donor in good health (CMV status not recorded). Some clones in this sample may be carry-over from other donors' samples. The rearrangement joins TRBV29-1 to TRBJ2-5; D might be TRBD2 (5 bases). The CDR3 DNA sequence: TGCAGCGTTGTCGGGGACCAAGAGACCCAGTACTTC. As protein: CSVVGDQETQYF.